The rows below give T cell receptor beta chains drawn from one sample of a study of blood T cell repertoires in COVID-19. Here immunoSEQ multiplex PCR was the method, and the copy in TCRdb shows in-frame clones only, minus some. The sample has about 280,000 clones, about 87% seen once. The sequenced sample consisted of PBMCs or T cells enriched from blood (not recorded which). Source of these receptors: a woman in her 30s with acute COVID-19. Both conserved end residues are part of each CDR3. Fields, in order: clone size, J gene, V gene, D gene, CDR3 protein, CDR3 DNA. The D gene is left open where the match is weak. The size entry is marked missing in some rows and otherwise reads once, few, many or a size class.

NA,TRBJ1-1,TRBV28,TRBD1,CASSPRGTVNTEAFF,TGTGCCAGCAGTCCGCGAGGGACAGTGAACACTGAAGCTTTCTTT
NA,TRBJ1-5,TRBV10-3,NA,CAISDGLGQPQHF,TGTGCCATCAGTGATGGTCTCGGGCAGCCCCAGCATTTT
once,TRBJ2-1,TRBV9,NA,CASSVVVNPARGYNEQFF,TGTGCCAGCAGCGTAGTGGTAAACCCTGCCAGGGGCTACAATGAGCAGTTCTTC
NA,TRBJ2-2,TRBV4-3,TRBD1,CASSQEGTGGYTGELFF,TGCGCCAGCAGCCAAGAGGGGACAGGGGGGTACACCGGGGAGCTGTTTTTT
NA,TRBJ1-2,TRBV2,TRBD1,CASLGGQGVLYGYTF,TGTGCCAGCCTAGGGGGGCAGGGGGTTCTCTATGGCTACACCTTC
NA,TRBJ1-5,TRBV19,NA,CASSFLMAETNQPQHF,TGTGCCAGTAGTTTTTTAATGGCTGAAACAAATCAGCCCCAGCATTTT
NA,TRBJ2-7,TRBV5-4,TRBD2,CASSLLLAGVDEQYF,TGTGCCAGCAGCTTGTTACTAGCGGGGGTTGACGAGCAGTACTTC
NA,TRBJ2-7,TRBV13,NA,CASSLGRLGQNEQYF,TGTGCCAGCAGCTTAGGACGCTTGGGACAAAACGAGCAGTACTTC
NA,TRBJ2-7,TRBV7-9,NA,CASSENRWTVEYEQYF,TGTGCCAGCAGCGAAAACCGATGGACAGTGGAGTACGAGCAGTACTTC
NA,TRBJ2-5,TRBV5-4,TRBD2,CASSLGLAESQETQYF,TGTGCCAGCAGCTTGGGACTAGCGGAATCACAAGAGACCCAGTACTTC
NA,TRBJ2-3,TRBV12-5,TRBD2,CASGLGSRGGTDTQYF,TGTGCTAGTGGTTTGGGATCCCGGGGAGGGACAGATACGCAGTATTTT
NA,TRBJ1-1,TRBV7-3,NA,CASSLGEGAEAFF,TGTGCCAGCAGCCTAGGGGAGGGGGCTGAAGCTTTCTTT
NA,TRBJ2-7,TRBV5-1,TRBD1,CASSLSGTATYEQYF,TGCGCCAGCAGCTTATCCGGGACAGCTACCTACGAGCAGTACTTC
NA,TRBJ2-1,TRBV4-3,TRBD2,CASSQDQGGSINNEQFF,TGCGCCAGCAGCCAAGATCAGGGCGGGAGTATCAACAATGAGCAGTTCTTC
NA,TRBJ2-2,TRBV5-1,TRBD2,CASSLSGGRVELFF,TGCGCCAGCAGCTTATCGGGAGGCCGGGTGGAGCTGTTTTTT
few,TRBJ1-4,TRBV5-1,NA,CASSLRGDGNEKLFF,TGCGCCAGCAGCTTGCGGGGGGATGGCAATGAAAAACTGTTTTTT
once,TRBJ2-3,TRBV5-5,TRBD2,CASSFAGTSSTDTQYF,TGTGCCAGCAGCTTTGCCGGGACTAGCAGCACAGATACGCAGTATTTT
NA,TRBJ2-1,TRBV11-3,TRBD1,CASKGQDYNEQFF,TGTGCCAGCAAAGGACAGGACTACAATGAGCAGTTCTTC
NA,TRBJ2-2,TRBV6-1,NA,CASSEWGGNTGELFF,TGTGCCAGCAGTGAATGGGGCGGGAACACCGGGGAGCTGTTTTTT
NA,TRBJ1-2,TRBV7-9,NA,CASSVQGNNYGYTF,TGTGCCAGCAGCGTCCAGGGTAATAACTATGGCTACACCTTC
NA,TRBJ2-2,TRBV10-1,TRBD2,CARPGTSDLKNTGELFF,TGCGCCAGACCAGGAACTAGCGACCTAAAGAACACCGGGGAGCTGTTTTTT
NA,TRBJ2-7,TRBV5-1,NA,CASSLTGESSEQYF,TGCGCCAGCAGCTTAACGGGAGAGAGTAGCGAGCAGTACTTC
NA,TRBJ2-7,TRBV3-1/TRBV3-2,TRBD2,CASSQGTGGHEQYF,TGTGCCAGCAGCCAAGGCACGGGAGGTCACGAGCAGTACTTC
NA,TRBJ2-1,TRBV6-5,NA,CASSYRGAYNEQFF,TGTGCCAGCAGTTACAGGGGTGCCTACAATGAGCAGTTCTTC
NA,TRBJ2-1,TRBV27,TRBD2,CASSLSYGLESNEQFF,TGTGCCAGCAGTTTATCCTACGGACTAGAAAGTAATGAGCAGTTCTTC
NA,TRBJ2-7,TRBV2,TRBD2,CASRGTGTSTYEQYF,TGTGCCAGCAGAGGTACCGGGACTAGCACCTACGAGCAGTACTTC
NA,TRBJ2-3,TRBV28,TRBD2,CASSFVTSGRKDTQYF,TGTGCCAGCAGTTTCGTGACTAGCGGACGCAAGGATACGCAGTATTTT
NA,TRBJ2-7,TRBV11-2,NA,CASSSAGGVPYEQYF,TGTGCCAGCAGCTCGGCTGGCGGGGTTCCCTACGAGCAGTACTTC
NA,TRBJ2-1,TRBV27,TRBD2,CASSSAGVSEQFF,TGTGCCAGCAGTTCAGCGGGAGTCTCTGAGCAGTTCTTC
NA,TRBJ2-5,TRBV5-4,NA,CASSSAAGQETQYF,TGTGCCAGCAGCTCCGCGGCAGGGCAAGAGACCCAGTACTTC
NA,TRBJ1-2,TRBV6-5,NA,CASSYSTDFSDGYTF,TGTGCCAGCAGTTACTCGACGGACTTCTCGGATGGCTACACCTTC